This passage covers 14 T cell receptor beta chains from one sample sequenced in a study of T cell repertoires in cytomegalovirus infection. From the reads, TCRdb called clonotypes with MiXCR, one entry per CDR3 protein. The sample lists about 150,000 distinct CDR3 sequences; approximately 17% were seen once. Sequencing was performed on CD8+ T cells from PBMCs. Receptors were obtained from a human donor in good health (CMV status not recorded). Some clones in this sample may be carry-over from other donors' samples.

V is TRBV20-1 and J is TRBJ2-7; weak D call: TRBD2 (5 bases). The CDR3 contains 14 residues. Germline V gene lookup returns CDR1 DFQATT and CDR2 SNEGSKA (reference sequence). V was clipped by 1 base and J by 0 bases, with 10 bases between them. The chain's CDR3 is CSARADSASYEQYF. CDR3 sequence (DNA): TGCAGTGCTAGAGCGGACTCCGCCTCCTACGAGCAGTACTTC.

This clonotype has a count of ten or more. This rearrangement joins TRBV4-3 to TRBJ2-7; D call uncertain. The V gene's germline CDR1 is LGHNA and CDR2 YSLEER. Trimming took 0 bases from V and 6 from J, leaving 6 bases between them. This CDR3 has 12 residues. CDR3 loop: CASSQDLGEQYF. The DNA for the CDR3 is TGCGCCAGCAGCCAAGATCTCGGCGAGCAGTACTTC.

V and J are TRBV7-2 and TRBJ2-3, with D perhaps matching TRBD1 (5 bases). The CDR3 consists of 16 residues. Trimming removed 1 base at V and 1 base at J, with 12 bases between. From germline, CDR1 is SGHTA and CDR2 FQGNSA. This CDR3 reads CASSLDTGWGTDTQYF. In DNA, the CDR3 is TGTGCCAGCAGCTTAGATACAGGTTGGGGCACAGATACGCAGTATTTT. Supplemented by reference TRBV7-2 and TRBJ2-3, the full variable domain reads GAGVSQSPSNKVTEKGKDVELRCDPISGHTALYWYRQSLGQGLEFLIYFQGNSAPDKSGLPSDRFSAERTGGSVSTLTIQRTQQEDSAVYLCASSLDTGWGTDTQYFGPGTRLTVL.

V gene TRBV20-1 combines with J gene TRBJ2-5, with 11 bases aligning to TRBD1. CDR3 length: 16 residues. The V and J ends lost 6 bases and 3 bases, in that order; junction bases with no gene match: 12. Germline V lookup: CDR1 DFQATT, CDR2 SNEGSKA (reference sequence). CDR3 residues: CSAEKGQGEVEETQYF. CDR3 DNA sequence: TGCAGTGCCGAGAAGGGACAGGGGGAGGTCGAAGAGACCCAGTACTTC.

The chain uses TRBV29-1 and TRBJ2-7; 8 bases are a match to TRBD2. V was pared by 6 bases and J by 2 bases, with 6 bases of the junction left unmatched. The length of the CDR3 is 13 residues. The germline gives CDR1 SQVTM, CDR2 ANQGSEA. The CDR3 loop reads CSVVAGPTYEQYF. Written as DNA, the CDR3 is TGCAGCGTCGTAGCGGGGCCTACCTACGAGCAGTACTTC.

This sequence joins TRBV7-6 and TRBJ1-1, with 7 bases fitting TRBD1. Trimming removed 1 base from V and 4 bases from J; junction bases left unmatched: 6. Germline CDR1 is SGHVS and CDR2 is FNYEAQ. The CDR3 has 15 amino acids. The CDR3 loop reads CASSLEQGSGTEAFF. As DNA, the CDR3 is TGTGCCAGCAGCTTAGAACAGGGGTCGGGCACTGAAGCTTTCTTT.

CDR3 bases: TGTGCCAGCAGCCAGGACAGGGTAACAGATACGCAGTATTTT. Its protein is CASSQDRVTDTQYF. The chain links TRBV28 to TRBJ2-3, with 8 bases fitting TRBD1. Germline CDR1 MDHEN, CDR2 SYDVKM. The CDR3 is 14 amino acids. With 6 bases clipped from V and 3 bases from J, the junction kept 5 bases outside the gene matches.

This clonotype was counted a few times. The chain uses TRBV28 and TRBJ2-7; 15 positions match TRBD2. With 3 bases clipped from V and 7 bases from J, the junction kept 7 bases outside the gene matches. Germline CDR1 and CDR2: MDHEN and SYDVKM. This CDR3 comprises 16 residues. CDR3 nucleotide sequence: TGTGCCAGCAGTTTCTTGAGGACTAGCGGGAGGGGGGAGCAGTACTTC. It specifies CASSFLRTSGRGEQYF.

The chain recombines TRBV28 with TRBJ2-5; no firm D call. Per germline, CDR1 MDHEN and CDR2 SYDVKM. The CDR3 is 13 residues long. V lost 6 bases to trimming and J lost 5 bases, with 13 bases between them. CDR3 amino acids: CASSPPGPETQYF. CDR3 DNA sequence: TGTGCCAGCAGCCCCCCGGGTCCGGAGACCCAGTACTTC.

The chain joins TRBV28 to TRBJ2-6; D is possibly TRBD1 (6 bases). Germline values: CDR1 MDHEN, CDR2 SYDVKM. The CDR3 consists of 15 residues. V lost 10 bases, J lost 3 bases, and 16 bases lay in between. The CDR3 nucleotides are TGTGCCACTACTTTAGGGGGTGTTGGGGCCAACGTCCTGACTTTC. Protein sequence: CATTLGGVGANVLTF.

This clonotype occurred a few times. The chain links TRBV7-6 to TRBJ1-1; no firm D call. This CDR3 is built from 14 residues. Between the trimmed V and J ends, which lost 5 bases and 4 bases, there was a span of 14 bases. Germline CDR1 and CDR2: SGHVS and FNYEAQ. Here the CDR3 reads CASSLREMGTEAFF. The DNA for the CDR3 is TGTGCCAGCAGCCTCCGGGAGATGGGCACTGAAGCTTTCTTT. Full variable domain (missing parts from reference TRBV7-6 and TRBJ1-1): GAGVSQSPRYKVTKRGQDVALRCDPISGHVSLYWYRQALGQGPEFLTYFNYEAQQDKSGLPNDRFSAERPEGSISTLTIQRTEQRDSAMYRCASSLREMGTEAFFGQGTRLTVV.

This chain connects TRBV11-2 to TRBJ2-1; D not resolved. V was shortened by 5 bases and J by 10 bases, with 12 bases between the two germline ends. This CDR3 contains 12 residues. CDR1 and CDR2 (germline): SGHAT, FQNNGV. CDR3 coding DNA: TGTGCCAGCAGCCATACATCTGGGGAGCAGTTCTTC. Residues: CASSHTSGEQFF.

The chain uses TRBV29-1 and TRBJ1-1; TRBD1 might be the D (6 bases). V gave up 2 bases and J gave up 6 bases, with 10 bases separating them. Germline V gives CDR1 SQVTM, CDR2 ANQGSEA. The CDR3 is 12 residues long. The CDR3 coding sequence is TGCAGCGTTGAATGGGGGGCATCTGAAGCTTTCTTT. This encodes CSVEWGASEAFF.

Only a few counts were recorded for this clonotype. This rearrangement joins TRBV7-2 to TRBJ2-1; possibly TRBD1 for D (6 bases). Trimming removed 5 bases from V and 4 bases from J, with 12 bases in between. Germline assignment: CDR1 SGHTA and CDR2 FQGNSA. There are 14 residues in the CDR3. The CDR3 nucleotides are TGTGCCAGCAGCAGTGGGGGCCGTTACAATGAGCAGTTCTTC. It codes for CASSSGGRYNEQFF.